A single sample is the source of the 10 T cell receptor beta chains below, sequenced in a study of blood T cell repertoires in COVID-19. The protocol was immunoSEQ multiplex PCR, while the TCRdb copy is restricted to in-frame clones and leaves out a portion. The profile shows fewer than 300,000 clones, roughly nine tenths of them singletons. Material for sequencing was peripheral blood. The receptors here all came from a woman aged 25 to 39 with COVID-19, enrolled during active disease.

This rearrangement joins TRBV7-3 to TRBJ1-2; 8 bases agree with TRBD1. The CDR3 length is 13 residues. With 5 bases clipped from V and 7 bases from J, the junction kept 6 bases outside the gene matches. Germline V lookup: CDR1 SGHTA, CDR2 FQGTGA. The CDR3 loop reads CASSTRTGSGYTF. The CDR3 nucleotides read TGTGCCAGCAGCACGAGGACAGGGAGTGGCTACACCTTC.

This CDR3 reads CASSWGGRAGGSDTQYF. For the CDR3, the DNA is TGTGCCAGCAGCTGGGGGGGAAGAGCGGGAGGCTCAGATACGCAGTATTTT. J is TRBJ2-3 and V is TRBV5-4; 9 bases line up with TRBD2. The V gene's germline CDR1 is SGHNT and CDR2 YYREEE (reference sequence). Trimming removed 3 bases from V and 4 bases from J; junction bases left unmatched: 12. The CDR3 length is 17 residues.

This sequence joins TRBV19 and TRBJ2-2, with 7 bases matching TRBD1. CDR1 and CDR2 (germline): LNHDA, SQIVND (reference sequence). V lost 8 bases and J lost 1; bases outside the gene matches: 10. The CDR3 is made up of 16 amino acids. The CDR3 loop is CASRLWTGRNTGELFF. CDR3 DNA sequence: TGTGCCAGTCGACTCTGGACAGGACGGAACACCGGGGAGCTGTTTTTT.

About this clone: The sample carries other DNA sequences with the same CDR3. The gene calls are TRBV19 and TRBJ1-5; TRBD1 is a possible D gene (6 bases). CDR1 LNHDA and CDR2 SQIVND come from the germline V gene (reference sequence). The CDR3 extends over 13 amino acids. V was pared by 5 bases and J by 7 bases, with 12 bases between. Here the CDR3 DNA reads TGTGCCAGTAGTCCATCGACAGGACAGCCCCAGCATTTT. Encoded protein: CASSPSTGQPQHF.

The chain links TRBV5-1 to TRBJ2-1, with 13 bases identical to TRBD2. The germline gives CDR1 SGHRS, CDR2 YFSETQ. Trimming cost V 7 bases and J 8 bases; bases outside gene matches: 12. The CDR3 is 16 residues long. CDR3 coding DNA: TGCGCCAGCCGTCCTCGGACTAGCGGGAGTACCTATGAGCAGTTCTTC. Its protein is CASRPRTSGSTYEQFF.

The V call is TRBV19, the J call TRBJ1-3, with TRBD1 as a possible D gene (5 bases). V was cut by 6 bases and J by 0 bases, with 12 bases left in between. This CDR3 comprises 15 residues. Germline CDR1 reads LNHDA; CDR2 reads SQIVND (reference sequence). The CDR3 sequence: CASRADSGSGNTIYF. CDR3 sequence (DNA): TGTGCCAGTAGAGCCGACAGTGGCTCTGGAAACACCATATATTTT.

The chain recombines TRBV10-2 with TRBJ1-3, with D possibly matching TRBD1 (6 bases). This CDR3 comprises 14 residues. The V end was cut by 4 bases, the J end by 4 bases, with 11 bases between. Looked up from germline, CDR1 is WSHSY and CDR2 is SAAADI. CDR3 sequence (DNA): TGCGCCAGCAGTGCGGGCAGGGGAGGAAACACCATATATTTT. The encoded protein is CASSAGRGGNTIYF.

This sequence joins TRBV28 and TRBJ2-1; the match to TRBD1 covers 8 bases. CDR3 length: 16 residues. Germline assignment: CDR1 MDHEN and CDR2 SYDVKM. The V segment lost 4 bases and the J segment 5 bases; nucleotides outside the gene matches: 10. The CDR3 region is CASSYPDRVYHNEQFF. The CDR3, as DNA: TGTGCCAGCAGTTACCCGGACAGGGTCTACCACAATGAGCAGTTCTTC.

This chain links TRBV10-1 with TRBJ1-5; 9 bases agree with TRBD1. The CDR3 consists of 13 residues. CDR1 is WNHNN and CDR2 is SYGVQD in the germline V gene (reference sequence). J lost 4 bases, V lost 7 bases, and 2 bases had no gene match. The CDR3 DNA is TGCGCCAGCAACAGGGGGCGGAATCAGCCCCAGCATTTT. Its translation is CASNRGRNQPQHF.

The genes are TRBV4-1 and TRBJ2-1, with D perhaps TRBD1 (6 bases). Germline-derived CDR1 and CDR2 are MGHRA and YSYEKL. The CDR3 runs to 16 residues. V gave up 2 bases and J gave up 5 bases, with 16 bases separating them. The CDR3 loop is CASSQPGTYNNNEQFF. In DNA, the CDR3 is TGCGCCAGCAGCCAACCCGGGACATATAATAACAATGAGCAGTTCTTC.